This passage covers 30 T cell receptor beta chains from one sample sequenced in a study of T cells in narcolepsy. Profiled with immunoSEQ multiplex PCR; TCRdb holds only in-frame clones, not every one. The sample has 15,000 to 20,000 clones; 72% are singletons. Sequencing used CD45RA- memory CD8+ T cells from PBMCs. Receptors originate from a human donor with narcolepsy.

This clone came up a few times. The chain is built from TRBV6-1 and TRBJ2-7; 7 positions agree with TRBD1. J was trimmed by 3 bases and V by 1 base; bases with no gene match: 6. In germline, CDR1 is MNHNS, CDR2 SASEGT. The CDR3 has 15 amino acids. The CDR3 DNA reads as TGTGCCAGCAGTGAAGGAGGGGGCGCAATCTACGAGCAGTACTTC. Translating gives CASSEGGGAIYEQYF.

This chain joins TRBV6-9 and TRBJ1-1, with D hard to call. With 3 bases removed from V and 6 bases from J, the gap between germline ends came to 5 bases. In germline, CDR1 is MNHGY, CDR2 SVAAGI. CDR3 length: 11 amino acids. The CDR3 loop is CASSYQAEAFF. The CDR3 bases are TGTGCCAGCAGTTACCAAGCTGAAGCTTTCTTT.

In its sample, this clone was seen once. CDR3 DNA: TGTGCCAGTAGTATTCAAGGGTGGGCTGAAGCTTTCTTT. Residues: CASSIQGWAEAFF. This chain links TRBV19 with TRBJ1-1, with D uncertain. Between the trimmed V and J ends, which lost 3 bases and 6 bases, there was a span of 11 bases. CDR3 length: 13 residues. Germline V CDR1 and CDR2: LNHDA, SQIVND (reference sequence).

The CDR3 spells CASSVLGDSGTHGYTF. CDR3 DNA: TGTGCCAGCAGTGTGCTAGGGGACAGCGGTACACATGGCTACACCTTC. This chain links TRBV6-6 with TRBJ1-2; 7 nucleotides agree with TRBD1. The CDR3 is 16 residues long. The V gene end was trimmed by 5 bases and the J gene end by 6 bases; junction bases not matched to a gene: 15. Germline values: CDR1 MNHNY, CDR2 SVGAGI (reference sequence).

The genes are TRBV6-5 and TRBJ2-3; D uncertain. Germline CDR1 and CDR2: MNHEY and SVGAGI. The germline V and J ends were trimmed by 0 bases and 6 bases, with 10 bases remaining between them. CDR3 length: 14 residues. CDR3 nucleotides: TGTGCCAGCAGTTACTCGGGTCCTAGTGATACGCAGTATTTT. Its translation: CASSYSGPSDTQYF.

There are a few counts of this clone. V usage is TRBV27 and J usage is TRBJ1-5; possible D gene TRBD1, 5 bases. CDR3 length: 15 amino acids. V lost 5 bases and J 10 bases, leaving 21 bases between the germline ends. Germline values: CDR1 MNHEY, CDR2 SMNVEV (reference sequence). The chain's CDR3 is CASSPSVTGARPQHF. Written as DNA, the CDR3 is TGTGCCAGCAGTCCATCCGTAACAGGAGCGCGACCCCAGCATTTT.

V and J are TRBV2 and TRBJ2-3; unclear D gene. CDR3 length: 14 residues. CDR1 is SNHLY, CDR2 FYNNEI, per germline. Between the trimmed V and J ends, which lost 3 bases and 4 bases, there was a span of 11 bases. CDR3 in amino acids: CASSEIGSSDTQYF. In DNA, the CDR3 is TGTGCCAGCAGTGAGATTGGAAGTTCAGATACGCAGTATTTT.

The V gene is TRBV4-1, the J gene TRBJ2-2, with TRBD2 matching over 9 bases. CDR3 length equals 20 residues. V was clipped by 4 bases and J by 3 bases; unmatched bases: 18. Germline CDR1 reads MGHRA; CDR2 reads YSYEKL. The chain's CDR3 is CASSRVLSSGRSEDTGELFF. The CDR3 DNA reads as TGCGCCAGCAGCCGAGTCCTCTCCAGCGGGAGGTCGGAGGACACCGGGGAGCTGTTTTTT.

This clone was counted a few times. The rearrangement links TRBV2 to TRBJ2-7; perhaps TRBD1 as D (5 bases). The ends were cut back, 6 bases at V and 3 bases at J, with 12 bases in the middle. Germline lookup yields CDR1 SNHLY and CDR2 FYNNEI. This CDR3 has 13 residues. The DNA for the CDR3 is TGTGCCAGCAGCAAACAGGAACTCTACGAGCAGTACTTC. This encodes CASSKQELYEQYF.

The chain employs TRBV19 and TRBJ1-1; a possible D gene is TRBD1 (5 bases). The CDR3 sequence is 15 residues long. The germline gives CDR1 LNHDA, CDR2 SQIVND (reference sequence). The germline V and J ends were trimmed by 0 bases and 4 bases, with 12 bases remaining between them. The CDR3 DNA sequence: TGTGCCAGTAGTATAGATCGCCAGGGCTTCACTGAAGCTTTCTTT. Translation gives CASSIDRQGFTEAFF.

The rearrangement joins TRBV9 to TRBJ2-7; 10 bases are a match to TRBD2. This CDR3 contains 15 residues. V shed 3 bases, J shed 1 base, and the junction held 4 bases outside the gene matches. Germline CDR1 is SGDLS and CDR2 is YYNGEE. The CDR3 loop is CASSASGRASYEQYF. CDR3 sequence (DNA): TGTGCCAGCAGCGCAAGCGGGAGGGCGTCCTACGAGCAGTACTTC.

The chain combines TRBV6-6 with TRBJ1-2; unclear D gene. The germline V gene encodes CDR1 MNHNY and CDR2 SVGAGI (reference sequence). The V gene lost 6 bases and the J gene lost 2 bases, with 10 bases spanning the gap. The CDR3 has 13 residues. CDR3 nucleotides: TGTGCCAGCAGCTCGAGGGAGAACTATGGCTACACCTTC. Translated: CASSSRENYGYTF.

The V gene is TRBV13, the J gene TRBJ2-1; D unresolved. Germline loops: CDR1 PRHDT, CDR2 FYEKMQ (reference sequence). V was trimmed by 3 bases and J by 3 bases, leaving 6 bases between them. The CDR3 is 13 amino acids. CDR3 protein: CASSFGRYNEQFF. CDR3 DNA: TGTGCCAGCAGCTTCGGACGCTACAATGAGCAGTTCTTC.

The rearrangement uses TRBV13 and TRBJ2-7; tentative D call: TRBD2 (5 bases). The V gene's germline CDR1 is PRHDT and CDR2 FYEKMQ (reference sequence). Trimming took 4 bases from V and 5 from J, leaving 21 bases between them. This CDR3 contains 16 residues. The CDR3 DNA reads TGTGCCAGCAGCTCCCCCCTCGCGGCCAGAGGGCACGAGCAGTACTTC. This codes for CASSSPLAARGHEQYF. Filled out from reference TRBV13 and TRBJ2-7, the complete variable domain reads AAGVIQSPRHLIKEKRETATLKCYPIPRHDTVYWYQQGPGQDPQFLISFYEKMQSDKGSIPDRFSAQQFSDYHSELNMSSLELGDSALYFCASSSPLAARGHEQYFGPGTRLTVT.

The chain carries TRBV6-5 and TRBJ2-1; D unclear. The germline gives CDR1 MNHEY, CDR2 SVGAGI. Trimming removed 10 bases at V and 8 bases at J, with 15 bases between. The CDR3 has 12 amino acids. The CDR3 DNA follows: TGTGCCACCACTGGAGAAGGCCATGAGCAGTTCTTC. Protein: CATTGEGHEQFF.

This clone was seen just once. DNA of the CDR3: TGTGCCTGGAGTTCCGTCGAAACTGAAGCTTTCTTT. Translation: CAWSSVETEAFF. The chain joins TRBV30 to TRBJ1-1; D is ambiguous. The CDR3 runs 12 residues. V shed 2 bases and J shed 5 bases, with 9 bases lying between them. CDR1 and CDR2 from the germline V gene are GTSNPN and SVGIG (reference sequence).

The V gene is TRBV28, the J gene TRBJ1-5; D call uncertain. The CDR3 extends over 15 amino acids. Germline V CDR1 and CDR2: MDHEN, SYDVKM. Trimming took 3 bases from V and 0 from J, leaving 9 bases between them. CDR3 residues: CASSFRRDSNQPQHF. DNA for the CDR3: TGTGCCAGCAGTTTTCGAAGAGATAGCAATCAGCCCCAGCATTTT.

The chain joins TRBV11-2 to TRBJ2-7, with 7 bases matching TRBD2. Germline V gene sequence: CDR1 SGHAT, CDR2 FQNNGV. This CDR3 region has 11 residues. V was clipped by 8 bases and J by 7 bases; unmatched bases: 5. The CDR3 region is CASRRGEEQYF. CDR3 nucleotide sequence: TGTGCCAGCCGCCGGGGGGAAGAGCAGTACTTC.

The CDR3 spells CASSWGAEEFF. CDR3 sequence (DNA): TGTGCCAGCAGCTGGGGGGCAGAGGAGTTCTTC. This chain joins TRBV7-9 and TRBJ2-1; tentatively, D is TRBD1 or TRBD2 (6 bases each). CDR1 is SEHNR and CDR2 is FQNEAQ in the germline V gene (reference sequence). There are 11 residues in the CDR3. V was trimmed by 4 bases and J by 14 bases, leaving 12 bases between them.

The chain employs TRBV9 and TRBJ2-3; D gene unclear. Germline V lookup: CDR1 SGDLS, CDR2 YYNGEE. Trimming shortened V by 3 bases and J by 6 bases, and 8 bases separated the two germline ends. CDR3 length: 12 amino acids. The CDR3: CASSGLRDTQYF. CDR3 DNA: TGTGCCAGCAGCGGACTTAGGGATACGCAGTATTTT.

The rearrangement uses TRBV7-9 and TRBJ1-1; D may be TRBD1 (6 bases). CDR1 and CDR2 (germline): SEHNR, FQNEAQ (reference sequence). CDR3 length: 13 residues. Trimming shortened V by 5 bases and J by 6 bases, and 13 bases separated the two germline ends. CDR3 amino acids: CASSVRGFAEAFF. CDR3 coding DNA: TGTGCCAGCAGCGTCAGGGGTTTCGCTGAAGCTTTCTTT.

This clone has a single count. The chain uses TRBV9 and TRBJ2-7; 10 nucleotides match TRBD1. CDR3 size: 14 residues. From germline, CDR1 is SGDLS and CDR2 YYNGEE. The junction had 4 bases not matched to a gene; V was cut back by 2 bases and J by 5 bases. The CDR3 is CASSVSGTGDEQYF. For the CDR3, the DNA is TGTGCCAGCAGCGTTTCCGGGACAGGGGACGAGCAGTACTTC.

This clone occurred a few times. The CDR3 DNA reads as TGTGCCAGCAGCTTGCCCGGGTATCTAGCCAAAAACATTCAGTACTTC. Protein product: CASSLPGYLAKNIQYF. The chain links TRBV5-6 to TRBJ2-4; D is unresolved. V was cut by 1 base and J by 0 bases, with 11 bases left in between. The CDR3 contains 16 residues. Germline CDR1 and CDR2: SGHDT and YYEEEE.

This chain uses TRBV2 with TRBJ1-1; 7 nucleotides line up with TRBD1. The trim removed 10 bases at V and 5 bases at J, leaving 16 bases unmatched. Per germline, CDR1 SNHLY and CDR2 FYNNEI. The CDR3 consists of 15 residues. The CDR3, as DNA: TGTGCCACTAACAGGGGTGGCGGGGGAGTGACTGAAGCTTTCTTT. The encoded protein is CATNRGGGGVTEAFF.

The rearrangement links TRBV10-3 to TRBJ2-5, with TRBD2 matching 7 bases. The CDR3 length is 15 residues. Germline values: CDR1 ENHRY, CDR2 SYGVKD. Trimming took 2 bases from V and 5 from J; bases not matched to a gene: 8. The CDR3 region has the DNA TGTGCCATCAGTGAGCCCCGTGCGGGGGAGGAGACCCAGTACTTC. Its protein product is CAISEPRAGEETQYF.

In the case of this clone: The junction shows a germline mismatch at one end, possibly a read error. The chain combines TRBV6-6 with TRBJ2-4; weak D call: TRBD1 (6 bases). Germline CDR1 reads MNHNY; CDR2 reads SVGAGI (reference sequence). The CDR3 has 12 residues. CDR3 nucleotide sequence: TGTGCCAGCAGTTACGGACAGATCCAAGTGGACTTC. As protein: CASSYGQIQVDF.

The rearrangement uses TRBV5-6 and TRBJ2-7; D unresolved. Per germline, CDR1 SGHDT and CDR2 YYEEEE. This CDR3 comprises 12 residues. The germline V and J ends were trimmed by 2 bases and 1 base, with 4 bases remaining between them. The CDR3 nucleotides are TGTGCCAGCAGCTTCTTTTCCTACGAGCAGTACTTC. This encodes CASSFFSYEQYF.

The genes are TRBV6-5 and TRBJ1-1; D is perhaps TRBD1 (5 bases). V was clipped by 0 bases and J by 9 bases, with 8 bases between them. The CDR3 consists of 12 residues. CDR1 and CDR2 from the germline V gene are MNHEY and SVGAGI. The CDR3 sequence: CASSYSGTQAFF. The CDR3 nucleotides are TGTGCCAGCAGTTACTCAGGGACTCAAGCTTTCTTT.

The chain couples TRBV5-7 to TRBJ1-6; possibly TRBD1 for D (6 bases). TRBV5-7 is noted as an ORF with a role that remains uncertain. Trimming stripped 1 base from V and 10 bases from J, with 9 bases between. The CDR3 spans 13 residues. The CDR3 DNA follows: TGTGCCAGCAGCTTGCTGAGGGGGTCACCCCTCCACTTT. This encodes CASSLLRGSPLHF.

This clone has a single count. The chain recombines TRBV10-2 with TRBJ2-7; tentatively, D is TRBD2 (5 bases). The CDR3 runs to 13 residues. Germline CDR1 reads WSHSY; CDR2 reads SAAADI. V was pared by 3 bases and J by 6 bases, with 12 bases between. CDR3 amino acids: CASSDGLAGEQYF. In DNA form, the CDR3 reads TGCGCCAGCAGTGATGGGCTAGCAGGCGAGCAGTACTTC.